The rows below give T cell receptor beta chains drawn from one sample of a study of Ad26.COV2.S vaccination and SARS-CoV-2 variants. Profiled with immunoSEQ multiplex PCR; TCRdb holds only in-frame clones, not every one. The sample lists a few hundred thousand clones, 90% occurring once. The sequenced sample was peripheral blood, obtained in a trial of Ad26.COV2.S vaccine versus placebo. Source of these receptors: a person aged 18-60 years who received the Ad26.COV2.S COVID-19 vaccine or a placebo. Each CDR3 is given with its conserved first and last residue. D genes are given only for firm matches. Expanded clones get a size class; other rows say once, few or many, or leave the size out.

V	J	size	D	DNA	CDR3
TRBV5-1	TRBJ2-7	.	.	TGCGCCAGCAGCTTGGAGGTAGAAATCTACGAGCAGTACTTC	CASSLEVEIYEQYF
TRBV4-3	TRBJ1-5	.	.	TGCGCCAGCAGCCAAGAATCGGGCAGGACCCAGCCCCAGCATTTT	CASSQESGRTQPQHF
TRBV5-6	TRBJ1-4	.	.	TGTGCCAGCAGCTTGTATGGGGGGCCTAATGAAAAACTGTTTTTT	CASSLYGGPNEKLFF
TRBV7-9	TRBJ2-1	.	TRBD2	TGTGCCAGCAGCTCCCCCTCAGAGCGGGAGGTCCCCTACAATGAGCAGTTCTTC	CASSSPSEREVPYNEQFF
TRBV3-1/TRBV3-2	TRBJ2-5	.	TRBD2	TGTGCCAGCAGCCAGATACTAGCGGAAGAGACCCAGTACTTC	CASSQILAEETQYF
TRBV6-5	TRBJ1-1	.	.	TGTGCCAGCAGTTACTCGGGAAAGGTGTACACTGAAGCTTTCTTT	CASSYSGKVYTEAFF
TRBV18	TRBJ1-1	.	TRBD1	TGTGCCAGCTCACCTTTATTGACAGGGCTAGGAATGAACACTGAAGCTTTCTTT	CASSPLLTGLGMNTEAFF
TRBV27	TRBJ2-2	.	TRBD1	TGTGCCAGCAGTTCCCCGTTTTATGGGCAGGGGGCCGGGGAGCTGTTTTTT	CASSSPFYGQGAGELFF
TRBV18	TRBJ1-2	.	TRBD1	TGTGCCAGCTCAACAACAGGGGGTTCGACTTCTAACTATGGCTACACCTTC	CASSTTGGSTSNYGYTF
TRBV5-1	TRBJ2-2	.	.	TGCGCCAGCAGCTTGGGGGGATTGAACACCGGGGAGCTGTTTTTT	CASSLGGLNTGELFF
TRBV18	TRBJ2-1	.	TRBD1	TGTGCCAGCTCACCAAGGACAGGGGGTCCCTACAATGAGCAGTTCTTC	CASSPRTGGPYNEQFF
TRBV7-8	TRBJ1-2	few	TRBD1	TGTGCCAGCAGCTTAGAAAACAGGGGGCTTTCTGGCTACACCTTC	CASSLENRGLSGYTF
TRBV7-2	TRBJ2-7	.	.	TGTGCCAGCAGCTTAGTCCAGGGCGGCTACGAGCAGTACTTC	CASSLVQGGYEQYF
TRBV7-9	TRBJ1-3	.	.	TGTGCCAGCAGCTTCCCGGGAAGCGCTGGAAACACCATATATTTT	CASSFPGSAGNTIYF
TRBV30	TRBJ1-5	few	.	TGTGCCTGGAGCCCCCAGGAAAATCAGCCCCAGCATTTT	CAWSPQENQPQHF
TRBV5-5	TRBJ1-6	.	.	TGTGCCAGCAGCTCGGATAGCGGGAGTAATTCACCCCTCCACTTT	CASSSDSGSNSPLHF
TRBV29-1	TRBJ1-4	.	.	TGCAGCGTCACAGGAATGGGAAATGAAAAACTGTTTTTT	CSVTGMGNEKLFF
TRBV7-9	TRBJ2-7	.	TRBD1	TGTGCCAGCAGCAAATGGGACAGTAGGGCCTACGAGCAGTACTTC	CASSKWDSRAYEQYF
TRBV10-3	TRBJ2-7	.	TRBD1	TGTGCCGCTACGGGCTCGGACAGGGGCTACGAGCAGTACTTC	CAATGSDRGYEQYF
TRBV4-1	TRBJ1-5	.	TRBD1	TGCGCCAGCAGCCAAGATGGACAGGGAAATCAGCCCCAGCATTTT	CASSQDGQGNQPQHF
TRBV3-1/TRBV3-2	TRBJ1-1	.	TRBD1	TGTGCCAGCTCTTCTACCCACGGGGACAGCATGAACACTGAAGCTTTCTTT	CASSSTHGDSMNTEAFF
TRBV7-8	TRBJ2-1	.	.	TGTGCCAGCAGCTTAATGCCAGCTGGTGACAATGAGCAGTTCTTC	CASSLMPAGDNEQFF
TRBV4-3	TRBJ1-2	.	.	TGCGCCAGCAGCCAACGGAGGGGTCCTGGGGGAGGCTACACCTTC	CASSQRRGPGGGYTF
TRBV27	TRBJ2-1	.	TRBD2	TGTGCCAGCAGTTTCGGCCTCCCGGGGGGGGGTGAGCAGTTCTTC	CASSFGLPGGGEQFF
TRBV7-3	TRBJ1-2	.	TRBD1	TGTGCCAGCAGCCCGGCCGGGACAGGGGTCGAAAGCTACACCTTC	CASSPAGTGVESYTF
TRBV7-9	TRBJ1-1	.	.	TGTGCCAGCAGCTTAGGGGCGAACGAAGCTTTCTTT	CASSLGANEAFF
TRBV5-8	TRBJ1-2	.	.	TGTGCCAGCAGGCCTCCGGGGGCCTATGGCTACACCTTC	CASRPPGAYGYTF
TRBV4-3	TRBJ2-1	once	TRBD2	TGCGCCAGCAGCCAAGATTATGCCCTGGGACTAGCCTCCTACAATGAGCAGTTCTTC	CASSQDYALGLASYNEQFF
TRBV13	TRBJ2-5	once	.	TGTGCCAGCAGCTTCATCTGGGACCGCGAAGAGACCCAGTACTTC	CASSFIWDREETQYF
TRBV9	TRBJ2-1	.	TRBD2	TGTGCCAGCAGCCTAACTAGCGGGGGTCCCGATTTGGATGAGCAGTTCTTC	CASSLTSGGPDLDEQFF
TRBV7-9	TRBJ1-5	.	.	TGTGCCAGCAGCTTAGCCAGTGGAAATAATCAGCCCCAGCATTTT	CASSLASGNNQPQHF
TRBV9	TRBJ2-1	.	.	TGTGCCAGCAGCGTAGACTCCGAGCAGTTCTTC	CASSVDSEQFF